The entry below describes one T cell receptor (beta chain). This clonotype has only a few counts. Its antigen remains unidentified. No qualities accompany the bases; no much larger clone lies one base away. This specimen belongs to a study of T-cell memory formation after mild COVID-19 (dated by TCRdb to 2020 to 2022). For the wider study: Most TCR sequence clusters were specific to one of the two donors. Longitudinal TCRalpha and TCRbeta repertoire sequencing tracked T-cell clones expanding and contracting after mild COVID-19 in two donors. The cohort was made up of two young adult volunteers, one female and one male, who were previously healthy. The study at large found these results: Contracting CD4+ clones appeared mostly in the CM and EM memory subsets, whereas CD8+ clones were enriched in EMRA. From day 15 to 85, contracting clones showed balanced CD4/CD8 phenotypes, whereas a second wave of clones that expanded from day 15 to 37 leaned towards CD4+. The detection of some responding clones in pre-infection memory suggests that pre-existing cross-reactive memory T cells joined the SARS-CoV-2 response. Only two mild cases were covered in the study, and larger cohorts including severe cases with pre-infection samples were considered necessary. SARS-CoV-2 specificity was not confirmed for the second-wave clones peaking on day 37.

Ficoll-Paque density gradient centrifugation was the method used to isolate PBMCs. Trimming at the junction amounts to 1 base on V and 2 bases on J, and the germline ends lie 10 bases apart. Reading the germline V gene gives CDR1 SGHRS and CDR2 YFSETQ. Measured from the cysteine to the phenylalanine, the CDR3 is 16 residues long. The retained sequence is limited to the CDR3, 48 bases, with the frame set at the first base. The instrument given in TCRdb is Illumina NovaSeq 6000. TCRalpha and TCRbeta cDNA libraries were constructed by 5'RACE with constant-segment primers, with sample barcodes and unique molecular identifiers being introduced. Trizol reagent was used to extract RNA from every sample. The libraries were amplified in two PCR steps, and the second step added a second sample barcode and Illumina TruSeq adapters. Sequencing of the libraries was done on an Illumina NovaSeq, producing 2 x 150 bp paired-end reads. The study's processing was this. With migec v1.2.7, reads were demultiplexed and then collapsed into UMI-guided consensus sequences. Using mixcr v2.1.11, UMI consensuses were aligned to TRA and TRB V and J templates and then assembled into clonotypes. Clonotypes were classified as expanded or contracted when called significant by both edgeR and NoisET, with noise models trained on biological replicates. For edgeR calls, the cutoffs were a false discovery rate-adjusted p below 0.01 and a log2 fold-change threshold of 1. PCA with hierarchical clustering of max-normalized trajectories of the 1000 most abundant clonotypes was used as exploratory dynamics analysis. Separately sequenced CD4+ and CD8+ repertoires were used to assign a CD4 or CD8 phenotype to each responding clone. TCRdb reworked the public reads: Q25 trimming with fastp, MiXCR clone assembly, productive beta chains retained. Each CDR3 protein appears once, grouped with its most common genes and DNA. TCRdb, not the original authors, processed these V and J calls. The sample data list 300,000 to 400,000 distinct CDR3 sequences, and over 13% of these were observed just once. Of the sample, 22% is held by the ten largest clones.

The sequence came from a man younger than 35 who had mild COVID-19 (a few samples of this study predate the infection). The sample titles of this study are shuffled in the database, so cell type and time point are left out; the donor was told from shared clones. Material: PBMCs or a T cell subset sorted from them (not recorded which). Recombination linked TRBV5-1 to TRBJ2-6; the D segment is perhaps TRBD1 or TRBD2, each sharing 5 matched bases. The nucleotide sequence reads TGCGCCAGCAGCTTGCTTGGGGGAGCTGGGGCCAACGTCCTGACTTTC. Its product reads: CASSLLGGAGANVLTF.